This TCR delta chain was identified during a study of human gamma delta and Vdelta1 T cells. TCRdb re-called the PCR reads via CATT. This table holds around 6,000 delta-chain clones, roughly a tenth found once. This clone was seen a handful of times. A read error likely explains this, since a far larger clone differs by one base. Germline V lookup: CDR1 TSWWSYY, CDR2 QGS. The CDR3 runs 22 residues. The V and J ends lost 5 bases and 1 base respectively, with 35 bases between them. V is TRDV1 and J is TRDJ1; tentatively, D is TRDD3 (5 bases). Sequencing used naive CD27+ Vdelta1 gamma-delta T cells from blood. This clonotype originated in a human donor in good health. This CDR3 is CALGRRGPPPRPYAVFTDKLIF. CDR3 coding DNA: TGTGCTCTTGGGAGGAGGGGCCCGCCACCAAGACCATACGCGGTGTTCACCGATAAACTCATCTTT.